This paragraph covers one T cell receptor (beta chain) sequence. The data were obtained in a study of CD8 T cells in Susac syndrome. RNA amounts of roughly 0.45 to 1 ug underwent reverse transcription with random hexamers. It was immunoSEQ multiplex PCR that amplified TCR beta CDR3 across 54 Vbeta and 13 Jbeta. Via MiXCR, TCRdb re-called the immunoSEQ multiplex PCR reads, giving one row per CDR3 protein. The sample has 130,000 or so distinct CDR3 sequences, 75% to 90% seen once. The CDR3 spans 13 residues. Trimming removed 0 bases at V and 2 bases at J, with 2 bases between. Looked up from germline, CDR1 is LGHNT and CDR2 is FRNRAP.

The TCR was taken from a human donor with multiple sclerosis. V is TRBV12-5 and J is TRBJ1-3; no clear D gene. The sequenced material came from CD8+ T cells from PBMCs. CDR3 protein: CASGLVPGNTIYF. Written as DNA, the CDR3 is TGTGCTAGTGGTTTGGTACCTGGAAACACCATATATTTT.